This TCR beta chain was captured by sequencing in a study of vaccination and CD4 T cells after COVID-19. Study-wide background: Nasal swab PCR had shown SARS-CoV-2 positivity in the convalescent patients (about 10 mild cases, one severe case). Researchers treated cells with overlapping spike peptides taken from SARS-CoV-2, HCoV-NL63, HCoV-OC43 and HCoV-229E.

Concerning this clonotype: Its antigen remains unidentified.

Treatment in this sample: roughly nine-day PBMC culture with coronavirus spike peptide pools or control peptides (ViraFEST assay). T cells were expanded with peptide pools, and expanded clonotypes were identified by TCR sequencing. Cultured CD4+ T cells had their DNA profiled by the Oncomine TCR Beta short-read assay. Cultures of CD4+ T cells served as the source for extracting genomic DNA. From the PCR reads, TCRdb called clonotypes with MiXCR, one entry per CDR3 protein. The repertoire holds 10,000 to 15,000 distinct CDR3 sequences, roughly 50% seen once, with 13% to 15% in the top ten. The CDR3 contains 14 residues. Germline V gene sequence: CDR1 SGHVS, CDR2 FQNEAQ. Trimming took off 7 bases at V and 3 bases at J, with 16 bases between the two ends.

The chain links TRBV7-8 to TRBJ2-7; TRBD1 or TRBD2 may be the D gene (5 bases each). What was sequenced was CD4+ T cells from blood, cultured in vitro. The clonotype comes from a human donor who had recovered from COVID-19. CDR3 in amino acids: CASTWDGNYYEQYF. CDR3 bases: TGTGCCAGCACCTGGGACGGAAATTACTACGAGCAGTACTTC.